The 28 T cell receptor beta chains reported below all come from one sample, sequenced in a study of CD8+ T cells in alopecia areata (dated by TCRdb to the late 2010s). The time point label, as the study defines it: baseline before oral tofacitinib. Libraries were built with the immunoSEQ multiplex PCR assay. RNA was extracted from all samples and reverse transcribed into cDNA as template for TCR sequencing. In TCRdb, the immuneACCESS table is reduced to in-frame sequences with V and J assigned. These tables do not hold every clone; where another copy was compared, an unresolved V gene accounts for under half, and the others remain unexplained. Present in this sample are some 200,000 clones, 59% of which were seen just once. Together, the top ten hold roughly 14% of the sample. The specimen comprised CD4+ T cells sorted from blood, sampled at week 0. The receptors originated from a human donor with alopecia areata.

The chain couples TRBV4-2 to TRBJ2-7, with a possible D match to TRBD2 (6 bases). The CDR3 length is 15 residues. The germline CDR1 and CDR2 sequences are LGHNA and YNFKEQ. The germline V and J ends were trimmed by 1 base and 2 bases, with 12 bases remaining between them. CDR3 loop: CASSQGLGSTYEQYF. The DNA of the CDR3 is TGTGCCAGCAGCCAAGGACTAGGGAGCACCTACGAGCAGTACTTC.

In regard to this clone: Within the sample, other DNA sequences also encode this same CDR3. The chain employs TRBV5-1 and TRBJ2-7, with no clear D. CDR1 SGHRS and CDR2 YFSETQ come from the germline V gene. This CDR3 comprises 11 residues. V gave up 5 bases and J gave up 0 bases, with 3 bases separating them. CDR3 coding DNA: TGCGCCAGCAGTGACTCCTACGAGCAGTACTTC. Encoded protein: CASSDSYEQYF.

This clone was seen at least ten times. This sequence joins TRBV7-8 and TRBJ2-1, with D possibly being TRBD1 (6 bases). Germline-derived CDR1 and CDR2 are SGHVS and FQNEAQ. V shed 2 bases and J shed 10 bases, with 18 bases lying between them. This CDR3 comprises 15 residues. The CDR3 DNA sequence: TGTGCCAGCAGCTTAACGGCGCAAGGGGGTAACGAGCAGTTCTTC. Residues: CASSLTAQGGNEQFF.

The V call is TRBV29-1, the J call TRBJ2-7; the D gene is possibly TRBD2 (5 bases). Germline V gene lookup returns CDR1 SQVTM and CDR2 ANQGSEA. V was trimmed by 4 bases and J by 2 bases, leaving 18 bases between them. The CDR3 is made up of 15 amino acids. Here the CDR3 DNA reads TGCAGCGTTGGGCAATCTGTACTCGGGACCTACGAGCAGTACTTC. This encodes CSVGQSVLGTYEQYF.

The genes are TRBV7-2 and TRBJ1-2, with 12 bases lining up with TRBD1. The ends lost 3 bases at V and 7 bases at J; junction bases unmatched: 12. The germline V gene encodes CDR1 SGHTA and CDR2 FQGNSA. The CDR3 is 17 residues long. This CDR3 reads CASSFPGQGARGRGYTF. CDR3 in DNA: TGTGCCAGCAGCTTCCCGGGACAGGGGGCACGAGGACGTGGCTACACCTTC.

The chain couples TRBV30 to TRBJ1-2, with 7 bases aligning to TRBD1. With V trimmed by 1 base and J by 4 bases, 3 bases remained unmatched. The CDR3 consists of 13 residues. Germline values: CDR1 GTSNPN, CDR2 SVGIG (reference sequence). CDR3 sequence reads: CAWSGGTVYGYTF. CDR3 in DNA: TGTGCCTGGAGTGGGGGGACAGTCTATGGCTACACCTTC.

The chain carries TRBV29-1 and TRBJ1-1, with a weak D call TRBD1 (5 bases). The CDR3 is 14 amino acids. Germline assignment: CDR1 SQVTM and CDR2 ANQGSEA. Trimming removed 4 bases from V and 1 base from J, with 13 bases in between. The CDR3 loop is CSVVAGTPNTEAFF. The CDR3 DNA reads as TGCAGCGTTGTCGCGGGGACCCCGAACACTGAAGCTTTCTTT.

This chain uses TRBV27 with TRBJ2-7, with TRBD1 identical over 7 bases. This CDR3 has 13 amino acids. Trimming cost V 6 bases and J 2 bases; bases outside gene matches: 4. Germline lookup yields CDR1 MNHEY and CDR2 SMNVEV (reference sequence). The CDR3 DNA reads TGTGCCAGCAGCCGGACAGGTCCCTACGAGCAGTACTTC. It yields the protein CASSRTGPYEQYF.

The chain has TRBV30 and TRBJ2-1; 12 bases are shared with TRBD2. There are 16 residues in the CDR3. Germline V gives CDR1 GTSNPN, CDR2 SVGIG (reference sequence). The J segment lost 9 bases and the V segment lost 2 bases, leaving 11 bases of the junction unmatched. CDR3 coding DNA: TGTGCCTGGAGTAGGAATCTAGCGGGGGGGCCAGGTGAGCAGTTCTTC. It codes for CAWSRNLAGGPGEQFF.

This chain uses TRBV2 with TRBJ2-7, with D uncertain. This CDR3 spans 11 amino acids. Trimming took off 7 bases at V and 3 bases at J, with 7 bases between the two ends. Germline-derived CDR1 and CDR2 are SNHLY and FYNNEI. In nucleotides, the CDR3 is TGTGCCAGCATGTATGACTACGAGCAGTACTTC. The encoded protein is CASMYDYEQYF.

The chain has TRBV2 and TRBJ1-2; 8 nucleotides align to TRBD1. The CDR3 has 15 residues. V lost 5 bases to trimming and J lost 4 bases; unmatched junction nucleotides: 9. CDR1 SNHLY and CDR2 FYNNEI come from the germline V gene. This CDR3 reads CASSPRGQGGYGYTF. CDR3 coding DNA: TGTGCCAGCAGTCCCAGGGGGCAGGGCGGCTATGGCTACACCTTC.

This sequence joins TRBV4-1 and TRBJ2-5; 8 positions match TRBD2. The CDR3 sequence is 16 residues long. The trim removed 1 base at V and 6 bases at J, leaving 10 bases unmatched. Germline CDR1 and CDR2: MGHRA and YSYEKL. CDR3 residues: CASSQGVISGAQTQYF. The CDR3 DNA sequence: TGCGCCAGCAGCCAAGGTGTGATTAGCGGGGCCCAGACCCAGTACTTC.

The chain joins TRBV25-1 to TRBJ2-2; 11 bases line up with TRBD2. V lost 7 bases, J lost 5 bases, and 6 bases stayed unmatched. The germline gives CDR1 MGHDK, CDR2 SYGVNS. This CDR3 is built from 15 residues. CDR3 nucleotide sequence: TGTGCCAGCAAGCCCGGGACTAGCGGTACCGGGGAGCTGTTTTTT. Translated, it gives CASKPGTSGTGELFF.

The CDR3 is CAISDRLAIDTDTQYF. The CDR3 bases are TGTGCCATCAGTGACAGGCTAGCGATTGACACAGATACGCAGTATTTT. The chain links TRBV10-3 to TRBJ2-3; TRBD2 is a possible D gene (6 bases). V lost 3 bases and J lost 2, with 15 bases in between. Germline CDR1 reads ENHRY; CDR2 reads SYGVKD. CDR3 length equals 16 residues.

The chain couples TRBV6-5 to TRBJ2-2; maybe TRBD1 (6 bases). V shed 6 bases and J shed 7 bases, with 15 bases lying between them. The CDR3 is 14 amino acids. Germline V lookup: CDR1 MNHEY, CDR2 SVGAGI. The CDR3 nucleotides are TGTGCCAGCAGAGATTACAGGGCTAACGGGGAGCTGTTTTTT. This gives the protein CASRDYRANGELFF.

The CDR3 DNA reads TGCGCCAGCAGCGGGGGGACAGGGGGCCGAGAAAAACTGTTTTTT. Translating it yields CASSGGTGGREKLFF. The rearrangement links TRBV5-1 to TRBJ1-4; 12 positions agree with TRBD1. Germline CDR1 reads SGHRS; CDR2 reads YFSETQ. The CDR3 totals 15 residues. V lost 4 bases and J lost 8; bases outside the gene matches: 6.

In its sample, this clone was seen once. The chain recombines TRBV25-1 with TRBJ1-4; possible D gene TRBD1, 6 bases. This CDR3 has 13 residues. CDR1 is MGHDK and CDR2 is SYGVNS in the germline V gene. The V and J ends lost 6 bases and 8 bases respectively, with 13 bases between them. CDR3 residues: CASSRTEGEKLFF. In nucleotides, the CDR3 is TGTGCCAGCAGCCGGACAGAGGGGGAAAAACTGTTTTTT.

The chain uses TRBV7-9 and TRBJ1-5; 7 nucleotides line up with TRBD1. This CDR3 spans 16 amino acids. From germline, CDR1 is SEHNR and CDR2 FQNEAQ (reference sequence). V trimming: 4 bases; J trimming: 0 bases; junction bases outside the gene matches: 6. Here the CDR3 reads CASSSYGQASNQPQHF. The CDR3 DNA reads as TGTGCCAGCAGCTCCTATGGACAGGCTAGCAATCAGCCCCAGCATTTT.

The chain joins TRBV2 to TRBJ2-3, with 7 bases aligning to TRBD2. Germline trimming cut 10 bases from V and 0 bases from J; bases unmatched to any gene: 10. Germline CDR1 reads SNHLY; CDR2 reads FYNNEI. The CDR3 loop spans 15 amino acids. As DNA, the CDR3 is TGTGCCACCAGACAGCGGGGCGAGAGCACAGATACGCAGTATTTT. It codes for CATRQRGESTDTQYF.

The V gene is TRBV30, the J gene TRBJ2-7, with D possibly being TRBD1 (6 bases). Trimming pared 2 bases from V and 1 base from J, leaving 9 bases between. This CDR3 has 13 amino acids. Germline loops: CDR1 GTSNPN, CDR2 SVGIG (reference sequence). The CDR3 loop reads CAWSRGQSYEQYF. The CDR3 nucleotides are TGTGCCTGGAGTCGAGGACAGTCCTACGAGCAGTACTTC.

The V call is TRBV5-1, the J call TRBJ2-7; the D gene is possibly TRBD2 (5 bases). The V end was cut by 0 bases, the J end by 0 bases, with 10 bases between. The germline V gene encodes CDR1 SGHRS and CDR2 YFSETQ. The CDR3 covers 15 residues. In DNA, the CDR3 is TGCGCCAGCAGCTTGGACGCGGGTAGCTCCTACGAGCAGTACTTC. It codes for CASSLDAGSSYEQYF.

This clone was detected only a few times. This chain joins TRBV27 and TRBJ2-5, with 10 bases lining up with TRBD1. The CDR3 length is 14 residues. In germline, CDR1 is MNHEY, CDR2 SMNVEV (reference sequence). V lost 9 bases to trimming and J lost 4 bases; unmatched junction nucleotides: 8. The CDR3 sequence: CASSRDRGVETQYF. In nucleotides, the CDR3 is TGTGCCAGTAGCCGGGACAGGGGAGTAGAGACCCAGTACTTC.

For this clone: At one end, the junction sequence differs from germline, possibly due to a read error. V usage is TRBV6-5 and J usage is TRBJ1-2; 7 nucleotides line up with TRBD1. The CDR3 sequence is 14 residues long. Germline V gives CDR1 MNHEY, CDR2 SVGAGI. CDR3 coding DNA: TGTGCCAGCAGCTACTCCGGGACAGAGTATGGCTACACCTTC. Its protein is CASSYSGTEYGYTF.

The chain carries TRBV29-1 and TRBJ1-2; D unclear. The V end was cut by 4 bases, the J end by 8 bases, with 14 bases between. The CDR3 covers 12 residues. In germline, CDR1 is SQVTM, CDR2 ANQGSEA. For the CDR3, the DNA is TGCAGCGTTGTCAGAGGGAATGCGGGCTACACCTTC. Amino acids: CSVVRGNAGYTF.

The table lists this clone with a count of one. As DNA, the CDR3 is TGTGCCAGCAGGAAGGGACAGGGAAGAAATGAGCAGTTCTTC. Encoded protein: CASRKGQGRNEQFF. The V and J genes are TRBV6-5 and TRBJ2-1; 9 positions agree with TRBD1. Looked up from germline, CDR1 is MNHEY and CDR2 is SVGAGI. The V segment lost 6 bases and the J segment 7 bases; nucleotides outside the gene matches: 7. The CDR3 extends over 14 amino acids.

The chain uses TRBV20-1 and TRBJ2-1; D unclear. Trimming cost V 7 bases and J 10 bases, with 14 bases left between them. CDR1 and CDR2 from the germline V gene are DFQATT and SNEGSKA (reference sequence). The CDR3 extends over 11 amino acids. The CDR3: CSVPFRREQFF. CDR3 bases: TGCAGTGTTCCCTTCCGCAGGGAGCAGTTCTTC.

This chain uses TRBV23-1 with TRBJ1-2, with D maybe TRBD1 (5 bases). TRBV23-1 is labeled an ORF, and its function is uncertain. The V end was cut by 4 bases, the J end by 8 bases, with 17 bases between. This CDR3 spans 14 amino acids. CDR3 loop: CASSLPGLPRGYTF. The DNA of the CDR3 is TGCGCCAGCAGTCTCCCGGGACTCCCGCGCGGCTACACCTTC.

This clone was picked up a small number of times. The rearrangement links TRBV6-5 to TRBJ1-1, with D possibly TRBD1 on 6 matching bases. The CDR3 totals 13 residues. In germline, CDR1 is MNHEY, CDR2 SVGAGI. With 6 bases removed from V and 6 bases from J, the gap between germline ends came to 14 bases. CDR3 amino acids: CASRPGVEPEAFF. DNA for the CDR3: TGTGCCAGCAGACCAGGGGTAGAGCCTGAAGCTTTCTTT.